This T cell receptor (beta chain) came from a study of OX40 agonist ivuxolimab in advanced cancers. Across the study: In this trial design, patients received ivuxolimab intravenously at 0.01 to 10 mg/kg every 2 weeks. Regarding the study as a whole: Several nonresponders also turned out to have low normalized T-cell clonal expansion. CD4+ T cells averaged fewer expanded clones than CD8+ T cells.

The table lists this clone with a count of one. What it binds is not known. V dropped 6 bases and J dropped 0; count of bases not matched to a gene: 4. Germline CDR1 GTSNPN, CDR2 SVGIG (reference sequence). CDR3 length: 13 amino acids. TCRdb's copy holds only in-frame clones and misses some; the assay was immunoSEQ multiplex PCR. This table holds over 150,000 clones, around 94% found once. This sequence was found in an adult with an advanced solid tumor such as melanoma, head and neck, liver or kidney cancer. Sequencing was performed on CD4+ or CD8+ T cells sorted from blood, taken in a trial of the OX40 agonist ivuxolimab. The chain carries TRBV30 and TRBJ1-2; 7 bases are shared with TRBD1. This CDR3 reads CACPGTANYGYTF. In nucleotides, the CDR3 is TGTGCCTGCCCCGGGACAGCTAACTATGGCTACACCTTC. The variable domain in full, completed from reference TRBV30 and TRBJ1-2, reads SQTIHQWPATLVQPVGSPLSLECTVEGTSNPNLYWYRQAAGRGLQLLFYSVGIGQISSEVPQNLSASRPQDRQFILSSKKLLLSDSGFYLCACPGTANYGYTFGSGTRLTVV.